A single sample is the source of the 5 T cell receptor beta chains below, sequenced in a study of technical replicates of blood from a handful of donors. Repertoires were generated with immunoSEQ multiplex PCR, while TCRdb's copy carries only in-frame clones and drops some. The sample carries approximately 79,000 clones, roughly 90% recorded once. The sequenced sample consisted of T cells isolated from PBMCs. The receptor set was obtained from a human donor in good health.

The CDR3 region has the DNA TGCGCCAGCGGTCTAGCGGGAGCGGGGCCCGGGGAGCTGTTTTTT. This encodes CASGLAGAGPGELFF. The rearrangement links TRBV10-2 to TRBJ2-2; 10 nucleotides match TRBD2. This CDR3 has 15 amino acids. Germline assignment: CDR1 WSHSY and CDR2 SAAADI. V trimming: 8 bases; J trimming: 6 bases; junction bases outside the gene matches: 9.

Written as DNA, the CDR3 is TGTGCCAGCAGCTTAGTAATGTTGCACAGGGATACGGGGGAGCAGTACTTC. Translating it yields CASSLVMLHRDTGEQYF. The chain has TRBV7-9 and TRBJ2-7, with a tentative D call TRBD1 (6 bases). Trimming shortened V by 1 base and J by 7 bases, and 23 bases separated the two germline ends. The CDR3 covers 17 residues. CDR1 is SEHNR and CDR2 is FQNEAQ in the germline V gene (reference sequence).

CDR3 sequence: CASSLEGGAGQGTEKLFF. Written as DNA, the CDR3 is TGCGCCAGCAGCTTGGAGGGAGGGGCTGGTCAAGGGACTGAAAAACTGTTTTTT. This chain links TRBV5-1 with TRBJ1-4; D is perhaps TRBD1 (5 bases). Per germline, CDR1 SGHRS and CDR2 YFSETQ. The CDR3 is 18 residues long. Trimming cost V 0 bases and J 7 bases, with 22 bases left between them.

Of note for this clone: One end of the junction fails to match germline, which may point to a read error. This rearrangement joins TRBV7-7 to TRBJ2-5, with TRBD2 identical over 9 bases. This CDR3 is 15 amino acids long. Germline V lookup: CDR1 SSHAT, CDR2 FNYEAQ (reference sequence). The CDR3 DNA sequence: TGTGCTAGCAGCTTTCTAGCGGGAAACCAAGAGACCCAGTACTTC. It codes for CASSFLAGNQETQYF.

The chain employs TRBV6-4 and TRBJ2-6; 9 bases map to TRBD1. After removal of 5 bases from V and 4 bases from J, the junction contained 6 bases not matched to a gene. The germline V gene has CDR1 MRHNA and CDR2 SNTAGT. This CDR3 spans 16 amino acids. CDR3 region: CASSRDRASGANVLTF. In DNA form, the CDR3 reads TGTGCCAGCAGTAGGGACAGGGCTTCGGGGGCCAACGTCCTGACTTTC.